This entry describes one TCR beta chain. Some clones are missing from TCRdb's copy, which holds only in-frame ones; the method was immunoSEQ multiplex PCR. The sample has 190,000 or so clones; approximately 84% are singletons. The data belong to a study of blood T cell repertoires in COVID-19. Looked up from germline, CDR1 is MDHEN and CDR2 is SYDVKM. The CDR3 contains 12 residues. The V and J ends lost 5 bases and 4 bases respectively, with 8 bases between them. The chain uses TRBV28 and TRBJ1-2; the D is unclear. Sequencing input: peripheral blood. This sequence originates from a human donor with acute or convalescent COVID-19. The donor label of this sample is uncertain. The CDR3 bases are TGTGCCAGCAGTCAATCGGTCTATGGCTACACCTTC. Protein product: CASSQSVYGYTF.